This entry is about one T cell receptor beta chain. As yet, its antigen is unknown. Use of 60 Vbeta and 13 Jbeta primers characterized the PCR. Profiling relied on immunoSEQ multiplex PCR, and the TCRdb table lists in-frame clones only, not all of them. The table includes around 190,000 clones, 79% detected once. The V and J ends lost 5 bases and 4 bases respectively, with 9 bases between them. The V gene's germline CDR1 is LNHDA and CDR2 SQIVND (reference sequence). The CDR3 runs to 13 residues. These data are taken from a study of cytomegalovirus exposure and HLA in healthy donors. Study context: About 84% of several hundred genotyped donors fell in the Caucasian-associated ancestry cluster. Study results and caveats: DRB1 showed the most TCR associations and HLA-C the fewest in a later analysis, as rates varied by HLA locus. A later analysis linked a missense DCLRE1C variant to TCR beta V- and J-gene trimming. Analysis performed later found 15,000 or so TCR beta sequences associated with HLA alleles at 0.05 false discovery rate.

This chain joins TRBV19 and TRBJ1-5, with D possibly matching TRBD1 (6 bases). The specimen sequenced was PBMCs. The clonotype originates from a woman between 18 and 29 years old in good health and CMV-seronegative. The CDR3 spells CASSFGQNQPQHF. The DNA of the CDR3 is TGTGCCAGTAGTTTCGGACAGAATCAGCCCCAGCATTTT.